This T cell receptor (beta chain) was sequenced during a study of cytomegalovirus exposure and HLA in healthy donors. Regarding the study as a whole: A later analysis showed HLA-associated TCR beta chains outstripping equally common others in clonal expansion. When the data were analyzed later, several of the most significant clusters appeared to be linked to common viral pathogens.

The PCR employed 60 Vbeta primers together with 13 Jbeta primers. The protocol was immunoSEQ multiplex PCR, while the TCRdb copy is restricted to in-frame clones and leaves out a portion. Of some 150,000 clones in the sample, over 75% were seen once. On this clone itself: The antigen is unknown.

Germline CDR1 reads SQVTM; CDR2 reads ANQGSEA. The ends lost 3 bases at V and 7 bases at J; junction bases unmatched: 7. The CDR3 loop spans 14 amino acids. What was sequenced was PBMCs. V is TRBV29-1 and J is TRBJ2-1, with TRBD1 matching 9 bases. This TCR derives from a woman between 35 and 50 years old in good health and CMV-seropositive. CDR3 sequence reads: CSVDPRQGVNEQFF. The CDR3 DNA is TGCAGCGTTGATCCGCGACAGGGGGTGAATGAGCAGTTCTTC.